This T cell receptor (beta chain) emerged from a study of blood T cell repertoires in COVID-19. As for the study in general: COVID-19 samples collected from the United States, Italy and Spain covered acute and convalescent phases. Sources were T cells, B-cell-depleted T cells, or PBMCs; the material itself was cDNA or gDNA.

The authors' processing: Reference gene primer amplification yielded estimated nucleated cell counts. TCRdb's copy holds only in-frame clones and misses some; the assay was immunoSEQ multiplex PCR. Clonal size and the V and J genes are those of that table, whereas D and trimming came from the DNA. The data hold about 110,000 clones, with 83% observed a single time. V lost 4 bases, J lost 5 bases, and 9 bases stayed unmatched. There are 14 residues in the CDR3. Germline CDR1 is SGDLS and CDR2 is YYNGEE. The rearrangement uses TRBV9 and TRBJ2-7, with 7 bases that match TRBD1. Sample: peripheral blood. This clonotype was sampled from a woman aged 60 to 75 with acute or convalescent COVID-19. CDR3: CASSLTGSGHEQYF. CDR3 DNA: TGTGCCAGCAGCCTGACAGGGAGTGGACACGAGCAGTACTTC.